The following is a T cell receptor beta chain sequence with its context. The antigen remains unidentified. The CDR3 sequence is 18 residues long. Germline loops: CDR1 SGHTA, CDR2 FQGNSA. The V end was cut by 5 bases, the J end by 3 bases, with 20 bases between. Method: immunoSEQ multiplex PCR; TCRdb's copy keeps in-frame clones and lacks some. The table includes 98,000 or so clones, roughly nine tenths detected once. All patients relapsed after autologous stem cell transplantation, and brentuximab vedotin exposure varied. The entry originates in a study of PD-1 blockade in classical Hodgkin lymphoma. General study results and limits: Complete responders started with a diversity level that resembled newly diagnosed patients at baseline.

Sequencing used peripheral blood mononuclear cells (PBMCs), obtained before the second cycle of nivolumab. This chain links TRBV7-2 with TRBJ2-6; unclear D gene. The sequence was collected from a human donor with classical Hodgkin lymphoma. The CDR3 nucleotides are TGTGCCAGCAGCCCGTCCGGAGTATCGAAAGGTGGGGCCAACGTCCTGACTTTC. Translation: CASSPSGVSKGGANVLTF.